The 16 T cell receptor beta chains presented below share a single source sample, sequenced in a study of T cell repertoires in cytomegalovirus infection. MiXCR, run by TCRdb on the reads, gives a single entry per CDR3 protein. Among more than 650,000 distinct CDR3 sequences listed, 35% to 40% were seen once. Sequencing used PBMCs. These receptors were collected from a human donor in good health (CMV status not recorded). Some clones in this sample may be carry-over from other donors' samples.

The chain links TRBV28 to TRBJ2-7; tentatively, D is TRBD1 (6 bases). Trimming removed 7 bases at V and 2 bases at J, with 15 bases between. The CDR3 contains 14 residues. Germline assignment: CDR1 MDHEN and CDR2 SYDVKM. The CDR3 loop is CASKLDRNAYEQYF. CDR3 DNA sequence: TGTGCCAGCAAACTCGACAGGAACGCCTACGAGCAGTACTTC.

DNA of the CDR3: TGTGCCAGCAGGGGACAGGGGGCTTCACCCCTCCACTTT. This codes for CASRGQGASPLHF. The chain combines TRBV12-3 or TRBV12-4 with TRBJ1-6; 12 positions match TRBD1. This CDR3 is 13 amino acids long. Trimming cost V 6 bases and J 9 bases; bases outside gene matches: 0.

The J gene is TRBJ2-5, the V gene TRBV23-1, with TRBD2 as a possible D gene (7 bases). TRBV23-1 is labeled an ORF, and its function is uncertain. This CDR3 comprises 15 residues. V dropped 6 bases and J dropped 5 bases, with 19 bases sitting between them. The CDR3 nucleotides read TGCGCCAGCAGACCCCCCGGGGGGCCCGGGGAGACCCAGTACTTC. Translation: CASRPPGGPGETQYF.

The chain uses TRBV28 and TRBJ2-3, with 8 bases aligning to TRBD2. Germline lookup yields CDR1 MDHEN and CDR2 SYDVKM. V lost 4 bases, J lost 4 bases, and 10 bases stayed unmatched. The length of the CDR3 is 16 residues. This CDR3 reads CASSSPRGGLADTQYF. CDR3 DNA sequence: TGTGCCAGCAGTTCCCCTCGGGGGGGTCTGGCAGATACGCAGTATTTT.

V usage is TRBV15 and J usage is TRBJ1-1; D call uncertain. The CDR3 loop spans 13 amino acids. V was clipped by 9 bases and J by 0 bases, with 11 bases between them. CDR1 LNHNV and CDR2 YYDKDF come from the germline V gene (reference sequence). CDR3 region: CATTWRLNTEAFF. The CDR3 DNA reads TGTGCCACGACCTGGAGGCTGAACACTGAAGCTTTCTTT.

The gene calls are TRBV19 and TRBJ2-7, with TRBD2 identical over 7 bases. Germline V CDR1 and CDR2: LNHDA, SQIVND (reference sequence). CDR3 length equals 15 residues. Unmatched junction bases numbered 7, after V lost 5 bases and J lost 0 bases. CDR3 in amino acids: CASSPSGTSSYEQYF. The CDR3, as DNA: TGTGCCAGTAGTCCGAGCGGGACCTCCTCCTACGAGCAGTACTTC.

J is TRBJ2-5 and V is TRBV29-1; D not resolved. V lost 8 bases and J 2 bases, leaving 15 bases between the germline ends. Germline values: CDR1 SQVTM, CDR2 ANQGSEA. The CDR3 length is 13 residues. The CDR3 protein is CSFRPQPQETQYF. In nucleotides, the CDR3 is TGCAGCTTTCGACCGCAACCTCAAGAGACCCAGTACTTC.

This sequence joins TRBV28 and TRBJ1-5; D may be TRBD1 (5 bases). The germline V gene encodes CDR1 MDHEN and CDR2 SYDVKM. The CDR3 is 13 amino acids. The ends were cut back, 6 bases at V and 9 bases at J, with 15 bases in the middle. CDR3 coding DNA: TGTGCCAGCAGGAATGGGGCGAATTGGCCCCAGCATTTT. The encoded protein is CASRNGANWPQHF.

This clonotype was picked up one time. CDR3 loop: CSTSDREGTAEAFF. The CDR3 DNA is TGCAGTACCTCCGACAGGGAGGGGACCGCTGAAGCTTTCTTT. This chain joins TRBV20-1 and TRBJ1-1, with TRBD1 matching over 7 bases. The V gene end was trimmed by 8 bases and the J gene end by 6 bases; junction bases not matched to a gene: 15. The germline V gene has CDR1 DFQATT and CDR2 SNEGSKA (reference sequence). CDR3 length: 14 amino acids.

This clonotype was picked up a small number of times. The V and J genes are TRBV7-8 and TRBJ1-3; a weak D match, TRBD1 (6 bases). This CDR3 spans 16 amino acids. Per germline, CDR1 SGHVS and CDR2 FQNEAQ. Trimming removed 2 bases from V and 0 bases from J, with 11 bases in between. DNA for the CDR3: TGTGCCAGCAGCTTAACAGGGATGGCCTCTGGAAACACCATATATTTT. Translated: CASSLTGMASGNTIYF.

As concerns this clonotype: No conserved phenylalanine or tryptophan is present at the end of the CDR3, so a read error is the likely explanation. The CDR3 DNA sequence: TGTGCCAGCAGTTATGGGAATGAAAAACTGTTTTGT. Its translation is CASSYGNEKLFC. The chain has TRBV6-1 and TRBJ1-4; no clear D. Germline CDR1 and CDR2: MNHNS and SASEGT. This CDR3 is built from 12 residues. The V end lost 5 bases, the J end lost 5 bases, and 6 bases lay between the germline ends.

CDR3 loop: CSADGRSTDTQYF. CDR3 bases: TGCAGCGCTGACGGCAGAAGCACAGATACGCAGTATTTT. V gene TRBV29-1 combines with J gene TRBJ2-3; D not certain. V lost 7 bases and J 0 bases, leaving 11 bases between the germline ends. The CDR3 has 13 residues. CDR1 and CDR2 from the germline V gene are SQVTM and ANQGSEA.

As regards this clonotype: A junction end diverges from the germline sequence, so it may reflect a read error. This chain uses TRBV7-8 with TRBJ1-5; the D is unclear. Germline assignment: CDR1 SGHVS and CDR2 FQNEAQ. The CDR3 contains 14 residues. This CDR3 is CASSLETSNQHQHF. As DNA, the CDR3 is TGTGCCAGCAGCTTAGAGACCAGCAATCAGCACCAGCATTTT.

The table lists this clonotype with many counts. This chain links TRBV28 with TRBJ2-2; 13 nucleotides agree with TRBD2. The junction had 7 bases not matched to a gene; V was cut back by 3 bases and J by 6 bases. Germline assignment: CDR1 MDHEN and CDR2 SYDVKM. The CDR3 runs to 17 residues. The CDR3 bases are TGTGCCAGCAGTTTCCTTCGACTAGCGGGAGGACCCGGGGAGCTGTTTTTT. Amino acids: CASSFLRLAGGPGELFF.

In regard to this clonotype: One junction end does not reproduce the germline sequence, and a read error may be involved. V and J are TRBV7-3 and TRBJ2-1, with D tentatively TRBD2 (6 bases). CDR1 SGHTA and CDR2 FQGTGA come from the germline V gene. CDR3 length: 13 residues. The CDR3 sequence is CASSLGGSGEQVF. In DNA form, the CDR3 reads TGTGCCAGCAGCTTAGGGGGGTCGGGTGAGCAGGTCTTC.

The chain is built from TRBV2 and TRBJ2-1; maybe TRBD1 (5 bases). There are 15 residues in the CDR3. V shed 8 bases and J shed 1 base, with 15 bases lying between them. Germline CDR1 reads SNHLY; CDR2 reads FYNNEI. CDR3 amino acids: CASRAGAGSYNEQFF. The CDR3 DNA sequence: TGTGCCAGCCGGGCTGGGGCAGGGTCCTACAATGAGCAGTTCTTC. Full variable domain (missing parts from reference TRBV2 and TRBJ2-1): EPEVTQTPSHQVTQMGQEVILRCVPISNHLYFYWYRQILGQKVEFLVSFYNNEISEKSEIFDDQFSVERPDGSNFTLKIRSTKLEDSAMYFCASRAGAGSYNEQFFGPGTRLTVL.